The entry below describes one T cell receptor (beta chain). The sample is drawn from a study of T cells after posttransplantation cyclophosphamide. From germline, CDR1 is MNHNS and CDR2 SASEGT. The CDR3 loop spans 15 amino acids. V was pared by 3 bases and J by 2 bases, with 11 bases between. Measured with immunoSEQ multiplex PCR; TCRdb has only the in-frame clones, and not every one. The data contain 8,500 to 9,500 clones, over 95% of them seen just once; the ten biggest clones take up 0.27%. The material sequenced was naive CD8+ T cells sorted from PBMCs. The TCR sequence derives from a man aged 50-59 years in good health, CMV-negative, and a related stem cell transplant donor. The chain links TRBV6-1 to TRBJ1-5; D is perhaps TRBD1 (5 bases). The CDR3 region has the DNA TGTGCCAGCAGTGAGGGGGGTAGGGGCAATCAGCCCCAGCATTTT. Translating gives CASSEGGRGNQPQHF.